The next 32 T cell receptor beta chains were all read from a single sample in a study of T cells after posttransplantation cyclophosphamide. TCRdb's copy holds only in-frame clones and misses some; the assay was immunoSEQ multiplex PCR. The sample includes more than 60,000 clones, roughly 95% seen only once; the top ten take about 3%. The source material was PBMCs. These receptors were taken from a woman aged 30 to 39 in good health and a related stem cell transplant donor.

The gene calls are TRBV9 and TRBJ1-4; D remains ambiguous. Trimming removed 7 bases at V and 7 bases at J, with 14 bases between. CDR1 is SGDLS and CDR2 is YYNGEE in the germline V gene. The CDR3 runs 13 residues. CDR3 region: CASADGVGEKLFF. The CDR3 nucleotides are TGTGCCAGCGCGGATGGGGTGGGTGAAAAACTGTTTTTT.

The rearrangement joins TRBV4-1 to TRBJ1-5; D perhaps matches TRBD1 (5 bases). This CDR3 spans 14 amino acids. The germline V gene encodes CDR1 MGHRA and CDR2 YSYEKL. The V gene lost 1 base and the J gene lost 7 bases, with 11 bases spanning the gap. CDR3 bases: TGCGCCAGCAGCCAAGCGGCAGGGAAACAGCCCCAGCATTTT. Protein: CASSQAAGKQPQHF.

The chain is built from TRBV28 and TRBJ2-3; 7 bases match TRBD1. In germline, CDR1 is MDHEN, CDR2 SYDVKM. Losses at the gene ends were 3 bases for V and 3 bases for J; bases not matched to a gene: 6. CDR3 size: 15 residues. DNA for the CDR3: TGTGCCAGCAGTTTCGAAAGGGGGCAGACAGATACGCAGTATTTT. Residues: CASSFERGQTDTQYF.

This clone has only a few counts. The CDR3 nucleotides are TGTGCCAGCAGCGTATCGGCAGGGGCGGTAACCGGGGAGCTGTTTTTT. Translated: CASSVSAGAVTGELFF. This sequence joins TRBV9 and TRBJ2-2; weak D call: TRBD1 (6 bases). Trimming took 1 base from V and 5 from J, leaving 15 bases between them. CDR3 length equals 16 residues. Germline V gene lookup returns CDR1 SGDLS and CDR2 YYNGEE.

The rearrangement links TRBV7-3 to TRBJ2-5; D gene uncertain. The CDR3 sequence is 13 residues long. Per the germline V gene, CDR1 is SGHTA and CDR2 is FQGTGA. V was trimmed by 0 bases and J by 7 bases, leaving 9 bases between them. CDR3 residues: CASSLTPSGTQYF. The DNA of the CDR3 is TGTGCCAGCAGCTTAACTCCTTCTGGGACCCAGTACTTC.

The V call is TRBV10-2, the J call TRBJ2-5; D is unresolved. The CDR3 spans 14 residues. Trimming left V 4 bases short and J 2 bases short, with 11 bases between. Germline V gives CDR1 WSHSY, CDR2 SAAADI. CDR3 protein: CASSVGLGQETQYF. CDR3 sequence (DNA): TGCGCCAGCAGTGTTGGTCTCGGGCAAGAGACCCAGTACTTC.

The V call is TRBV7-9, the J call TRBJ2-3; the match to TRBD2 covers 10 bases. The germline V gene has CDR1 SEHNR and CDR2 FQNEAQ (reference sequence). V lost 5 bases, J lost 6 bases, and 5 bases stayed unmatched. The CDR3 is made up of 14 amino acids. CDR3 in DNA: TGTGCCAGCAGCCCCGGACTAGCGGCTGATACGCAGTATTTT. Translation gives CASSPGLAADTQYF.

The gene calls are TRBV19 and TRBJ1-3; TRBD1 matches 8 bases. The CDR3 loop spans 12 amino acids. The V and J ends lost 9 bases and 8 bases, in that order; junction bases with no gene match: 6. The germline gives CDR1 LNHDA, CDR2 SQIVND (reference sequence). The CDR3 loop reads CASRQGLHTIYF. The CDR3 region has the DNA TGTGCCAGCCGACAGGGGCTTCACACCATATATTTT.

V and J are TRBV18 and TRBJ2-3; D remains ambiguous. CDR3 size: 13 residues. CDR1 KGHSH and CDR2 LQKENI come from the germline V gene. Trimming shortened V by 5 bases and J by 1 base, and 7 bases separated the two germline ends. The CDR3 coding sequence is TGTGCCAGCTCAGTGGTAGGCACAGATACGCAGTATTTT. This translates into CASSVVGTDTQYF.

This clone showed up just once. V usage is TRBV7-9 and J usage is TRBJ2-1; D is unclear. Looked up from germline, CDR1 is SEHNR and CDR2 is FQNEAQ (reference sequence). The CDR3 is 13 residues long. V was pared by 6 bases and J by 5 bases, with 11 bases between. CDR3 loop: CASSFPGHNEQFF. The CDR3 DNA follows: TGTGCCAGCAGTTTTCCGGGCCACAATGAGCAGTTCTTC.

The chain is built from TRBV4-2 and TRBJ1-5, with a weak D call TRBD1 (6 bases). The ends were cut back, 1 base at V and 4 bases at J, with 14 bases in the middle. The CDR3 covers 16 residues. Germline CDR1 reads LGHNA; CDR2 reads YNFKEQ. DNA of the CDR3: TGTGCCAGCAGCCAAGGGGGACAAATGGGAAATCAGCCCCAGCATTTT. Residues: CASSQGGQMGNQPQHF.

A few counts support this clone. J is TRBJ2-3 and V is TRBV25-1; 11 bases match TRBD1. Germline CDR1 MGHDK, CDR2 SYGVNS. The CDR3 spans 14 residues. The V segment lost 7 bases and the J segment 4 bases; nucleotides outside the gene matches: 4. CDR3 sequence: CASTPGQGADTQYF. CDR3 DNA sequence: TGTGCCAGCACTCCGGGACAGGGGGCAGATACGCAGTATTTT.

The genes are TRBV28 and TRBJ1-2, with D unresolved. V was trimmed by 6 bases and J by 1 base, leaving 24 bases between them. Germline V gene data show CDR1 as MDHEN and CDR2 as SYDVKM. The CDR3 is 18 residues long. The CDR3 DNA is TGTGCCAGCAGCGCTGGAGGTCTCTTACCCTCGCTTAACTATGGCTACACCTTC. It translates to CASSAGGLLPSLNYGYTF.

Points on this clone: This specimen includes other DNA sequences encoding the same CDR3. The chain joins TRBV9 to TRBJ2-1, with no clear D. With 4 bases removed from V and 3 bases from J, the gap between germline ends came to 5 bases. Germline V gene lookup returns CDR1 SGDLS and CDR2 YYNGEE. The CDR3 is 12 residues long. The CDR3 region is CASSSNYNEQFF. The CDR3 DNA reads TGTGCCAGCAGCTCAAACTACAATGAGCAGTTCTTC.

The chain links TRBV18 to TRBJ2-7, with 9 bases matching TRBD1. The CDR3 spans 14 residues. CDR1 is KGHSH and CDR2 is LQKENI in the germline V gene. The V gene end was trimmed by 3 bases and the J gene end by 6 bases; junction bases not matched to a gene: 6. The CDR3 region is CASSPGQGGGEQYF. The DNA of the CDR3 is TGTGCCAGCTCACCGGGACAGGGAGGCGGCGAGCAGTACTTC.

V usage is TRBV15 and J usage is TRBJ2-5; 7 bases match TRBD2. The CDR3 covers 16 residues. V lost 0 bases and J lost 5; bases outside the gene matches: 9. CDR1 and CDR2 from the germline V gene are LNHNV and YYDKDF (reference sequence). The CDR3 coding sequence is TGTGCCACCAGCAGAGAAGCGGACGGGAGGCGGGAGACCCAGTACTTC. Translating gives CATSREADGRRETQYF.

This chain connects TRBV4-1 to TRBJ2-7; D may match TRBD1 or TRBD2 (6 bases each). The V gene's germline CDR1 is MGHRA and CDR2 YSYEKL. This CDR3 has 16 amino acids. V was trimmed by 4 bases and J by 1 base, leaving 17 bases between them. CDR3 in DNA: TGCGCCAGCAGCCCCAAGGAGGGCAGGGGATCCTACGAGCAGTACTTC. This gives the protein CASSPKEGRGSYEQYF.

There are a few counts of this clone. The chain combines TRBV7-2 with TRBJ1-1; D not resolved. CDR1 SGHTA and CDR2 FQGNSA come from the germline V gene. This CDR3 contains 15 residues. Trimming left V 1 base short and J 4 bases short, with 13 bases between. CDR3 DNA: TGTGCCAGCAGCTTAGGGCCCCAGCCGGTCACTGAAGCTTTCTTT. It codes for CASSLGPQPVTEAFF.

The chain is built from TRBV5-1 and TRBJ2-3; 14 bases line up with TRBD2. The germline V gene has CDR1 SGHRS and CDR2 YFSETQ. This CDR3 is 17 amino acids long. J lost 0 bases, V lost 4 bases, and 4 bases had no gene match. As DNA, the CDR3 is TGCGCCAGCAGCCGGACTAGCGGGGGGCCGAGCACAGATACGCAGTATTTT. It yields the protein CASSRTSGGPSTDTQYF.

This chain joins TRBV5-1 and TRBJ2-6; D ambiguous. With 3 bases removed from V and 8 bases from J, the gap between germline ends came to 15 bases. The CDR3 length is 15 residues. Germline lookup yields CDR1 SGHRS and CDR2 YFSETQ. The CDR3 nucleotides are TGCGCCAGCAGCTCCCTCCTCAGTAGCCCCAACGTCCTGACTTTC. Translated: CASSSLLSSPNVLTF.

V gene TRBV5-6 combines with J gene TRBJ1-5; D not resolved. The V gene lost 4 bases and the J gene lost 0 bases, with 11 bases spanning the gap. The germline V gene has CDR1 SGHDT and CDR2 YYEEEE. This CDR3 has 15 residues. As DNA, the CDR3 is TGTGCCAGCAGCCGCTACAGACCTAGCAATCAGCCCCAGCATTTT. It encodes CASSRYRPSNQPQHF.

The chain recombines TRBV11-2 with TRBJ2-1, with unresolved D. The CDR3 length is 13 residues. Trimming took 5 bases from V and 6 from J, leaving 11 bases between them. Looked up from germline, CDR1 is SGHAT and CDR2 is FQNNGV. CDR3 residues: CASSPDWGNEQFF. Written as DNA, the CDR3 is TGTGCCAGCAGCCCTGATTGGGGCAATGAGCAGTTCTTC.

The chain has TRBV19 and TRBJ2-3, with 7 positions matching TRBD2. Germline V gene sequence: CDR1 LNHDA, CDR2 SQIVND (reference sequence). The CDR3 consists of 15 residues. The junction had 11 bases not matched to a gene; V was cut back by 8 bases and J by 3 bases. The CDR3 spells CASCLQGLTTDTQYF. CDR3 DNA: TGTGCCAGTTGTCTCCAGGGACTAACTACAGATACGCAGTATTTT.

This rearrangement joins TRBV2 to TRBJ1-3; 7 positions agree with TRBD1. CDR3 length: 15 residues. CDR1 is SNHLY, CDR2 FYNNEI, per germline. V lost 2 bases and J lost 0; bases outside the gene matches: 1. The CDR3 coding sequence is TGTGCCAGCAGTGAACGGGACAGCTCTGGAAACACCATATATTTT. Its protein is CASSERDSSGNTIYF.

The chain uses TRBV19 and TRBJ2-4; D call uncertain. Germline V gene sequence: CDR1 LNHDA, CDR2 SQIVND (reference sequence). Between the trimmed V and J ends, which lost 2 bases and 10 bases, there was a span of 6 bases. The CDR3 runs to 11 residues. CDR3 DNA: TGTGCCAGTAGTATATTCTCAATTCAGTACTTC. Protein sequence: CASSIFSIQYF.

The chain uses TRBV6-1 and TRBJ2-2; D gene unclear. Germline CDR1 and CDR2: MNHNS and SASEGT. The CDR3 is 15 amino acids. Trimming took off 0 bases at V and 0 bases at J, with 5 bases between the two ends. The CDR3 region has the DNA TGTGCCAGCAGTGAAGCGGCACCGAACACCGGGGAGCTGTTTTTT. As protein: CASSEAAPNTGELFF.

The rearrangement joins TRBV4-1 to TRBJ2-5; D is possibly TRBD2 (6 bases). The germline gives CDR1 MGHRA, CDR2 YSYEKL. V lost 4 bases and J lost 2, with 11 bases in between. The length of the CDR3 is 14 residues. This chain's CDR3 is CASSPGVAQETQYF. DNA of the CDR3: TGCGCCAGCAGCCCGGGAGTCGCTCAAGAGACCCAGTACTTC.

CDR3 sequence reads: CASSQDLVGVAGGQPQHF. The CDR3 nucleotides read TGCGCCAGCAGCCAAGATCTCGTGGGGGTGGCAGGGGGTCAGCCCCAGCATTTT. This chain connects TRBV4-3 to TRBJ1-5; 7 bases match TRBD1. The CDR3 extends over 18 amino acids. Losses at the gene ends were 0 bases for V and 6 bases for J; bases not matched to a gene: 14. Germline-derived CDR1 and CDR2 are LGHNA and YSLEER.

This chain's CDR3 is CASRTGGASSSYEQYF. DNA of the CDR3: TGTGCCAGCAGGACCGGCGGGGCATCGAGCTCCTACGAGCAGTACTTC. This chain joins TRBV28 and TRBJ2-7; tentatively, D is TRBD2 (6 bases). The length of the CDR3 is 16 residues. Trimming removed 6 bases from V and 0 bases from J, with 18 bases in between. Germline values: CDR1 MDHEN, CDR2 SYDVKM.

The chain combines TRBV18 with TRBJ2-7, with 7 bases that match TRBD1. V lost 8 bases to trimming and J lost 0 bases; unmatched junction nucleotides: 19. Germline V lookup: CDR1 KGHSH, CDR2 LQKENI. The CDR3 is 18 amino acids. CDR3 nucleotides: TGTGCCAGCCAAAACCGGGACAGCACTAAGAGGGGCTCCTACGAGCAGTACTTC. It specifies CASQNRDSTKRGSYEQYF.

The chain recombines TRBV19 with TRBJ1-3, with TRBD1 as a possible D gene (5 bases). Germline CDR1 LNHDA, CDR2 SQIVND (reference sequence). The CDR3 is 13 residues long. The V gene lost 6 bases and the J gene lost 2 bases, with 8 bases spanning the gap. The DNA for the CDR3 is TGTGCCAGTAGGACAGAAGCTGGAAACACCATATATTTT. This gives the protein CASRTEAGNTIYF. Combining the CDR3 with reference TRBV19 and TRBJ1-3 gives the whole variable domain DGGITQSPKYLFRKEGQNVTLSCEQNLNHDAMYWYRQDPGQGLRLIYYSQIVNDFQKGDIAEGYSVSREKKESFPLTVTSAQKNPTAFYLCASRTEAGNTIYFGEGSWLTVV.

The rearrangement joins TRBV6-6 to TRBJ1-5; TRBD1 aligns across 7 bases. With 6 bases clipped from V and 0 bases from J, the junction kept 8 bases outside the gene matches. The length of the CDR3 is 16 residues. Germline assignment: CDR1 MNHNY and CDR2 SVGAGI (reference sequence). The CDR3 spells CASRDHRDSSNQPQHF. CDR3 bases: TGTGCCAGCAGGGATCACCGGGACAGTAGCAATCAGCCCCAGCATTTT.